The 22 T cell receptor beta chains below come from one sample, sequenced in a study of blood T cell repertoires in COVID-19. Method: immunoSEQ multiplex PCR; TCRdb's copy keeps in-frame clones and lacks some. The repertoire holds roughly 180,000 clones, with roughly 90% as singletons. The material sequenced was PBMCs or T cells enriched from blood (not recorded which). The receptor set was obtained from a woman aged 25 to 45 who had recovered from COVID-19.

This clone was counted between two and nine times. The CDR3 loop reads CSVAGLAGFYNEQFF. In DNA form, the CDR3 reads TGCAGCGTTGCCGGACTAGCGGGTTTCTACAATGAGCAGTTCTTC. The V gene is TRBV29-1, the J gene TRBJ2-1, with 11 bases identical to TRBD2. With 4 bases clipped from V and 3 bases from J, the junction kept 5 bases outside the gene matches. The germline gives CDR1 SQVTM, CDR2 ANQGSEA. The CDR3 is 15 amino acids.

V usage is TRBV12-3 or TRBV12-4 and J usage is TRBJ1-2; a possible D gene is TRBD1 (6 bases). CDR3 size: 12 residues. Trimming took 4 bases from V and 4 from J, leaving 7 bases between them. This chain's CDR3 is CASSSGAYGYTF. The CDR3 coding sequence is TGTGCCAGCAGTTCAGGGGCCTATGGCTACACCTTC.

This chain connects TRBV12-3 or TRBV12-4 to TRBJ1-2; no clear D gene. CDR3 length: 11 residues. With 5 bases removed from V and 8 bases from J, the gap between germline ends came to 9 bases. The CDR3 here is CASSDDIGYTF. The CDR3 DNA follows: TGTGCCAGCAGTGATGACATCGGCTACACCTTC.

The J gene is TRBJ1-4, the V gene TRBV7-2; possibly TRBD1 for D (5 bases). Germline CDR1 SGHTA, CDR2 FQGNSA. Trimming took 2 bases from V and 3 from J, leaving 10 bases between them. The CDR3 runs to 15 residues. The CDR3 here is CASSLQGMANEKLFF. CDR3 in DNA: TGTGCCAGCAGCTTACAGGGTATGGCTAATGAAAAACTGTTTTTT.

This clone is a singleton in its sample. The chain combines TRBV11-2 with TRBJ2-2; the D is unclear. The germline gives CDR1 SGHAT, CDR2 FQNNGV. V was pared by 1 base and J by 7 bases, with 7 bases between. The CDR3 sequence is 13 residues long. CDR3 region: CASSLVTVGELFF. The CDR3 DNA follows: TGTGCCAGCAGCTTAGTCACGGTCGGGGAGCTGTTTTTT. Full variable domain (rest looked up from reference TRBV11-2 and TRBJ2-2): EAGVAQSPRYKIIEKRQSVAFWCNPISGHATLYWYQQILGQGPKLLIQFQNNGVVDDSQLPKDRFSAERLKGVDSTLKIQPAKLEDSAVYLCASSLVTVGELFFGEGSRLTVL.

The V call is TRBV7-3, the J call TRBJ2-1; maybe TRBD1 (6 bases). The germline gives CDR1 SGHTA, CDR2 FQGTGA. V lost 2 bases to trimming and J lost 1 base, with 12 bases between them. This CDR3 comprises 16 residues. This CDR3 is CASSLYPGASYNEQFF. DNA of the CDR3: TGTGCCAGCAGCTTATACCCAGGGGCGTCCTACAATGAGCAGTTCTTC.

The V call is TRBV6-6, the J call TRBJ1-1, with D perhaps matching TRBD1 (6 bases). Germline V gene sequence: CDR1 MNHNY, CDR2 SVGAGI (reference sequence). The CDR3 has 12 amino acids. The V gene lost 7 bases and the J gene lost 5 bases, with 11 bases spanning the gap. CDR3 in amino acids: CASTIQGTEAFF. As DNA, the CDR3 is TGTGCCAGCACGATACAGGGTACTGAAGCTTTCTTT.

Here the CDR3 reads CSASSQETQYF. Here the CDR3 DNA reads TGCAGTGCTAGCTCCCAAGAGACCCAGTACTTC. The rearrangement uses TRBV20-1 and TRBJ2-5, with unresolved D. This CDR3 comprises 11 residues. The V and J ends lost 3 bases and 1 base respectively, with 3 bases between them. The germline gives CDR1 DFQATT, CDR2 SNEGSKA (reference sequence).

The chain combines TRBV7-2 with TRBJ1-5, with D possibly matching TRBD1 (6 bases). V lost 5 bases to trimming and J lost 4 bases, with 9 bases between them. Germline V gene sequence: CDR1 SGHTA, CDR2 FQGNSA. The CDR3 sequence is 13 residues long. This CDR3 reads CASSQRGNQPQHF. CDR3 sequence (DNA): TGTGCCAGCAGCCAGAGGGGGAATCAGCCCCAGCATTTT.

This chain joins TRBV11-3 and TRBJ2-1, with 8 bases matching TRBD1. The CDR3 covers 16 residues. CDR1 SGHNT and CDR2 YENEEA come from the germline V gene. Trimming took 5 bases from V and 1 from J; bases not matched to a gene: 7. Here the CDR3 reads CASSVQGGFSYNEQFF. Written as DNA, the CDR3 is TGTGCCAGCAGCGTACAGGGGGGTTTTTCCTACAATGAGCAGTTCTTC. Variable domain in full (rest from reference TRBV11-3 and TRBJ2-1): EAGVVQSPRYKIIEKKQPVAFWCNPISGHNTLYWYLQNLGQGPELLIRYENEEAVDDSQLPKDRFSAERLKGVDSTLKIQPAELGDSAVYLCASSVQGGFSYNEQFFGPGTRLTVL.

The J gene is TRBJ1-5, the V gene TRBV7-9; possible D gene TRBD1, 6 bases. Germline V CDR1 and CDR2: SEHNR, FQNEAQ (reference sequence). V was cut by 1 base and J by 4 bases, with 11 bases left in between. The CDR3 length is 15 residues. The CDR3 coding sequence is TGTGCCAGCAGCTTAGGGCAGGGGCGAAATCAGCCCCAGCATTTT. This gives the protein CASSLGQGRNQPQHF.

The CDR3 nucleotides are TGTGCCAGTAGTCCCTACGGCAGGGCGGTCAATCAGCCCCAGCATTTT. This sequence encodes CASSPYGRAVNQPQHF. The chain uses TRBV19 and TRBJ1-5, with a possible D match to TRBD1 (5 bases). Germline CDR1 LNHDA, CDR2 SQIVND (reference sequence). This CDR3 is built from 16 residues. V was cut by 5 bases and J by 3 bases, with 17 bases left in between.

This clone was found a few times. The rearrangement links TRBV7-9 to TRBJ1-2; D call uncertain. V dropped 2 bases and J dropped 1 base, with 14 bases sitting between them. Germline CDR1 SEHNR, CDR2 FQNEAQ (reference sequence). The CDR3 extends over 16 amino acids. CDR3 bases: TGTGCCAGCAGCTTAAGCGGGCAGGAGGTTAACTATGGCTACACCTTC. The encoded protein is CASSLSGQEVNYGYTF.

The rearrangement uses TRBV19 and TRBJ2-1; TRBD2 matches 8 bases. This CDR3 region has 16 residues. CDR1 is LNHDA and CDR2 is SQIVND in the germline V gene (reference sequence). V trimming: 0 bases; J trimming: 4 bases; junction bases outside the gene matches: 5. CDR3 sequence: CASSIDTGRAYNEQFF. The CDR3 nucleotides are TGTGCCAGTAGTATAGATACCGGGAGGGCTTACAATGAGCAGTTCTTC.

This chain connects TRBV9 to TRBJ1-2; 7 nucleotides line up with TRBD1. CDR3 length: 15 residues. V shed 2 bases and J 7 bases; nucleotides not matched to a gene: 11. Germline V gene sequence: CDR1 SGDLS, CDR2 YYNGEE. The CDR3 here is CASSVQTGNPAGYTF. For the CDR3, the DNA is TGTGCCAGCAGCGTTCAGACAGGGAACCCTGCTGGCTACACCTTC. The variable domain in full, with the rest retrieved from reference TRBV9 and TRBJ1-2, is DSGVTQTPKHLITATGQRVTLRCSPRSGDLSVYWYQQSLDQGLQFLIQYYNGEERAKGNILERFSAQQFPDLHSELNLSSLELGDSALYFCASSVQTGNPAGYTFGSGTRLTVV.

The chain couples TRBV5-6 to TRBJ2-5; 7 nucleotides align to TRBD2. The V gene end was trimmed by 1 base and the J gene end by 2 bases; junction bases not matched to a gene: 2. Germline V gene lookup returns CDR1 SGHDT and CDR2 YYEEEE. This CDR3 is built from 14 residues. The CDR3 DNA follows: TGTGCCAGCAGCTTGACTAGCGCTCAAGAGACCCAGTACTTC. It specifies CASSLTSAQETQYF.

The sample holds one count of this clone. The rearrangement links TRBV7-2 to TRBJ1-2; D unresolved. Trimming stripped 8 bases from V and 7 bases from J, with 17 bases between. Germline CDR1 is SGHTA and CDR2 is FQGNSA. There are 13 residues in the CDR3. DNA of the CDR3: TGTGCCAGCGGAGACGTCAGAGGGATTGGCTACACCTTC. Encoded protein: CASGDVRGIGYTF.

This chain joins TRBV19 and TRBJ2-7; tentatively, D is TRBD2 (5 bases). CDR3 length equals 18 residues. The germline V gene encodes CDR1 LNHDA and CDR2 SQIVND (reference sequence). Trimming pared 2 bases from V and 0 bases from J, leaving 20 bases between. Written as DNA, the CDR3 is TGTGCCAGTAGTATACATGATGTAAGCGGAGCTAACTCCTACGAGCAGTACTTC. Its protein product is CASSIHDVSGANSYEQYF.

The chain joins TRBV11-2 to TRBJ2-5; D possibly corresponds to TRBD2 (6 bases). Trimming took off 0 bases at V and 4 bases at J, with 9 bases between the two ends. CDR3 length: 14 residues. CDR1 SGHAT and CDR2 FQNNGV come from the germline V gene. The CDR3 DNA reads as TGTGCCAGCAGCTTAGACGGGGGAGCAGAGACCCAGTACTTC. This translates into CASSLDGGAETQYF. Based on the CDR3 plus reference TRBV11-2 and TRBJ2-5, the full variable domain is EAGVAQSPRYKIIEKRQSVAFWCNPISGHATLYWYQQILGQGPKLLIQFQNNGVVDDSQLPKDRFSAERLKGVDSTLKIQPAKLEDSAVYLCASSLDGGAETQYFGPGTRLLVL.

The chain joins TRBV7-9 to TRBJ1-5, with D hard to call. Trimming shortened V by 4 bases and J by 4 bases, and 5 bases separated the two germline ends. The CDR3 has 12 residues. Germline CDR1 is SEHNR and CDR2 is FQNEAQ (reference sequence). The CDR3, as DNA: TGTGCCAGCAGCTCTCCTAATCAGCCCCAGCATTTT. The encoded protein is CASSSPNQPQHF.

The chain has TRBV30 and TRBJ2-7; D is possibly TRBD1 (6 bases). V lost 0 bases and J 3 bases, leaving 9 bases between the germline ends. This CDR3 is 13 amino acids long. Per the germline V gene, CDR1 is GTSNPN and CDR2 is SVGIG (reference sequence). DNA of the CDR3: TGTGCCTGGAGTGTACCCAGGGGCTACGAGCAGTACTTC. Protein sequence: CAWSVPRGYEQYF.

CDR3 coding DNA: TGTGCCAGCAGTGACTCGGGGACAGGGGGCGCAGATACGCAGTATTTT. Its translation: CASSDSGTGGADTQYF. The chain uses TRBV6-4 and TRBJ2-3, with 12 positions matching TRBD1. The V gene end was trimmed by 0 bases and the J gene end by 4 bases; junction bases not matched to a gene: 2. CDR1 and CDR2 from the germline V gene are MRHNA and SNTAGT. The CDR3 loop spans 16 amino acids.